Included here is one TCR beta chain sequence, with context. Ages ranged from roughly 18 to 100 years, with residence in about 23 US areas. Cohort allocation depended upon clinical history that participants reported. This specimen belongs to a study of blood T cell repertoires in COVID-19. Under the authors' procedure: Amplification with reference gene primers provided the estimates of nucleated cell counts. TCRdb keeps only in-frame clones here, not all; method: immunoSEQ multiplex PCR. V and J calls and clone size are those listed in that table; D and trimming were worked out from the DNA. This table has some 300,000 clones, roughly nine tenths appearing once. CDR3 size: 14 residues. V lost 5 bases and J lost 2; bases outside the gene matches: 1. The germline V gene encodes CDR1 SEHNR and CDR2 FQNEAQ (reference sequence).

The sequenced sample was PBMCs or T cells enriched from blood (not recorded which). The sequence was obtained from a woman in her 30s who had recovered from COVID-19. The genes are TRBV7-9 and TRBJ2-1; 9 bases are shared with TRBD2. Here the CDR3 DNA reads TGTGCCAGCAGCCAGCGGGAGGCCTACAATGAGCAGTTCTTC. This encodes CASSQREAYNEQFF.